These 30 T cell receptor beta chains came from one sample sequenced in a study of CD8 T cells in Susac syndrome. An input of about 0.5 to 1 ug of RNA was subjected to reverse transcription using random hexamers. TCRdb reanalysed the immunoSEQ multiplex PCR reads using MiXCR and keeps one entry per CDR3 protein. The sample records under 150,000 distinct CDR3 sequences, approximately 89% being singletons. Sequencing input: CD8+ T cells from PBMCs. These receptors all come from a human donor with multiple sclerosis.

The V gene is TRBV27, the J gene TRBJ1-1; D gene uncertain. The CDR3 has 13 amino acids. Germline CDR1 reads MNHEY; CDR2 reads SMNVEV (reference sequence). V shed 4 bases and J shed 7 bases, with 13 bases lying between them. The CDR3 DNA reads as TGTGCCAGCAGTTCATCCTGGACGGATGAAGCTTTCTTT. Translating it yields CASSSSWTDEAFF.

The V and J genes are TRBV7-9 and TRBJ2-7; D call uncertain. CDR1 is SEHNR, CDR2 FQNEAQ, per germline (reference sequence). The CDR3 consists of 13 residues. The ends were cut back, 6 bases at V and 0 bases at J, with 9 bases in the middle. CDR3 DNA sequence: TGTGCCAGCAGTCTCCTCTACTCCTACGAGCAGTACTTC. Residues: CASSLLYSYEQYF.

Only one count was recorded for this clonotype. The chain couples TRBV7-9 to TRBJ2-3, with D possibly TRBD2 on 6 matching bases. V gave up 1 base and J gave up 6 bases, with 14 bases separating them. From germline, CDR1 is SEHNR and CDR2 FQNEAQ (reference sequence). The CDR3 is 15 residues long. CDR3 nucleotides: TGTGCCAGCAGCTTAGTTGGAGGGCCCCTCGATACGCAGTATTTT. Translated, it gives CASSLVGGPLDTQYF.

The J gene is TRBJ2-5, the V gene TRBV12-3 or TRBV12-4; D possibly uses TRBD1 or TRBD2 (5 bases each). This CDR3 is 15 amino acids long. V was trimmed by 6 bases and J by 5 bases, leaving 19 bases between them. The CDR3, as DNA: TGTGCCAGCAGGCCCCCCGGGGCGCTAGGTGAGACCCAGTACTTC. Translation gives CASRPPGALGETQYF.

V and J are TRBV2 and TRBJ2-1, with 8 bases matching TRBD2. This CDR3 comprises 15 residues. Per germline, CDR1 SNHLY and CDR2 FYNNEI. Trimming took 2 bases from V and 4 from J; bases not matched to a gene: 4. This CDR3 reads CASSETAGVYNEQFF. The CDR3 DNA is TGTGCCAGCAGTGAAACAGCGGGAGTGTACAATGAGCAGTTCTTC.

This sequence joins TRBV15 and TRBJ2-5; D is unresolved. Trimming took off 0 bases at V and 1 base at J, with 15 bases between the two ends. The CDR3 has 17 residues. Germline V lookup: CDR1 LNHNV, CDR2 YYDKDF (reference sequence). CDR3 residues: CATSRDFPIAPQETQYF. Here the CDR3 DNA reads TGTGCCACCAGCAGAGATTTCCCAATCGCTCCCCAAGAGACCCAGTACTTC.

The chain couples TRBV4-1 to TRBJ2-2; the D is unclear. The CDR3 has 13 amino acids. Germline V gives CDR1 MGHRA, CDR2 YSYEKL. V dropped 3 bases and J dropped 3 bases, with 5 bases sitting between them. The CDR3 spells CASSHLDTGELFF. CDR3 DNA sequence: TGCGCCAGCAGCCATTTGGACACCGGGGAGCTGTTTTTT.

The V gene is TRBV6-5, the J gene TRBJ2-3; D tentatively fits TRBD1 or TRBD2 (5 bases each). Trimming shortened V by 2 bases and J by 4 bases, and 10 bases separated the two germline ends. The CDR3 extends over 14 amino acids. Germline assignment: CDR1 MNHEY and CDR2 SVGAGI. The CDR3 reads CASSYEGSADTQYF. The CDR3 nucleotides are TGTGCCAGCAGTTACGAGGGGTCTGCAGATACGCAGTATTTT.

This chain joins TRBV7-9 and TRBJ2-5; TRBD1 agrees at 9 bases. Germline assignment: CDR1 SEHNR and CDR2 FQNEAQ (reference sequence). This CDR3 comprises 18 residues. V trimming: 5 bases; J trimming: 0 bases; junction bases outside the gene matches: 13. The CDR3 nucleotides read TGTGCCAGCAGCCCGTCAGGAGGGACAGGGATAAACCAAGAGACCCAGTACTTC. It encodes CASSPSGGTGINQETQYF.

This chain joins TRBV4-2 and TRBJ2-7; perhaps D is TRBD1 or TRBD2 (5 bases each). This CDR3 region has 15 residues. Trimming left V 3 bases short and J 0 bases short, with 12 bases between. Germline V gene data show CDR1 as LGHNA and CDR2 as YNFKEQ. CDR3 sequence reads: CASSQGTSSSYEQYF. The CDR3 DNA follows: TGTGCCAGCAGCCAGGGGACCTCCAGCTCCTACGAGCAGTACTTC.

This chain uses TRBV6-5 with TRBJ1-5; D gene unclear. The ends were cut back, 0 bases at V and 7 bases at J, with 13 bases in the middle. The germline V gene encodes CDR1 MNHEY and CDR2 SVGAGI. CDR3 length: 15 amino acids. CDR3 loop: CASSYSSMHGQPQHF. The CDR3 region has the DNA TGTGCCAGCAGTTACTCTAGTATGCACGGACAGCCCCAGCATTTT.

V is TRBV27 and J is TRBJ2-4, with TRBD2 identical over 7 bases. The V and J ends lost 5 bases and 7 bases, in that order; junction bases with no gene match: 17. The germline CDR1 and CDR2 sequences are MNHEY and SMNVEV (reference sequence). The CDR3 covers 17 residues. CDR3 nucleotides: TGTGCCAGCAGTCGAGACGGGGGGTACGGAGAGGATAACATTCAGTACTTC. This codes for CASSRDGGYGEDNIQYF.

The chain combines TRBV7-9 with TRBJ2-3; D may correspond to TRBD1 or TRBD2 (6 bases each). The CDR3 is 16 amino acids. The V gene's germline CDR1 is SEHNR and CDR2 FQNEAQ (reference sequence). V was shortened by 4 bases and J by 1 base, with 15 bases between the two germline ends. The CDR3: CASSSLGGSGTDTQYF. The CDR3 region has the DNA TGTGCCAGCAGCTCCCTGGGGGGCTCGGGCACAGATACGCAGTATTTT.

The chain is built from TRBV7-9 and TRBJ2-3; 9 positions agree with TRBD2. V was clipped by 3 bases and J by 1 base; unmatched bases: 2. The germline CDR1 and CDR2 sequences are SEHNR and FQNEAQ (reference sequence). The CDR3 has 15 residues. CDR3 region: CASSFWTSGTDTQYF. As DNA, the CDR3 is TGTGCCAGCAGCTTCTGGACTAGCGGCACAGATACGCAGTATTTT. The variable domain in full, completed from reference TRBV7-9 and TRBJ2-3, reads DTGVSQNPRHKITKRGQNVTFRCDPISEHNRLYWYRQTLGQGPEFLTYFQNEAQLEKSRLLSDRFSAERPKGSFSTLEIQRTEQGDSAMYLCASSFWTSGTDTQYFGPGTRLTVL.

The CDR3 DNA is TGCAGCGTTGAAGATAAGGTCGAGACCACAGATACGCAGTATTTT. This encodes CSVEDKVETTDTQYF. The rearrangement uses TRBV29-1 and TRBJ2-3; D not resolved. This CDR3 region has 15 residues. The V gene's germline CDR1 is SQVTM and CDR2 ANQGSEA. Trimming shortened V by 0 bases and J by 2 bases, and 12 bases separated the two germline ends.

The V and J genes are TRBV19 and TRBJ2-1, with 9 bases aligning to TRBD1. With V trimmed by 4 bases and J by 5 bases, 6 bases remained unmatched. There are 15 residues in the CDR3. Looked up from germline, CDR1 is LNHDA and CDR2 is SQIVND (reference sequence). CDR3 amino acids: CASSSGGQGNNEQFF. In DNA form, the CDR3 reads TGTGCCAGTAGTAGTGGAGGACAGGGGAACAATGAGCAGTTCTTC.

The rearrangement links TRBV7-7 to TRBJ2-2; D might be TRBD2 (5 bases). The CDR3 consists of 17 residues. V lost 1 base to trimming and J lost 1 base, with 13 bases between them. Germline V gene sequence: CDR1 SSHAT, CDR2 FNYEAQ (reference sequence). The CDR3 bases are TGTGCCAGCAGCTTAGAGAGTGGTGGAGGGAACACCGGGGAGCTGTTTTTT. Translating it yields CASSLESGGGNTGELFF.

CDR3 region: CASSFSSIYNEQFF. CDR3 DNA: TGTGCCAGCAGTTTTTCTAGTATCTACAATGAGCAGTTCTTC. The rearrangement joins TRBV27 to TRBJ2-1; D is unclear. CDR3 length: 14 amino acids. Germline V gene lookup returns CDR1 MNHEY and CDR2 SMNVEV (reference sequence). Trimming took off 3 bases at V and 3 bases at J, with 9 bases between the two ends.

This clonotype was counted between two and nine times. This chain links TRBV27 with TRBJ2-7; 8 bases are a match to TRBD2. Germline CDR1 is MNHEY and CDR2 is SMNVEV (reference sequence). V lost 3 bases, J lost 3 bases, and 1 base stayed unmatched. The length of the CDR3 is 13 residues. This chain's CDR3 is CASSFAGGYEQYF. CDR3 nucleotide sequence: TGTGCCAGCAGTTTCGCGGGAGGCTACGAGCAGTACTTC.

The chain employs TRBV5-1 and TRBJ2-3, with 8 bases matching TRBD2. The CDR3 runs 17 residues. Germline-derived CDR1 and CDR2 are SGHRS and YFSETQ. V lost 1 base to trimming and J lost 1 base; unmatched junction nucleotides: 8. The DNA for the CDR3 is TGCGCCAGCAGCTTGAGAGGAGCGGGAGCCGGCACAGATACGCAGTATTTT. Amino acids: CASSLRGAGAGTDTQYF.

The rearrangement joins TRBV7-6 to TRBJ2-1; TRBD2 aligns across 8 bases. The V gene's germline CDR1 is SGHVS and CDR2 FNYEAQ. V was pared by 4 bases and J by 5 bases, with 7 bases of the junction left unmatched. The CDR3 runs 15 residues. This chain's CDR3 is CASSSRTSTNNEQFF. In DNA, the CDR3 is TGTGCCAGCAGCTCCCGGACTAGCACCAACAATGAGCAGTTCTTC.

V is TRBV12-3 or TRBV12-4 and J is TRBJ2-5; the D call may be TRBD1 or TRBD2 (5 bases each). The CDR3 loop spans 16 amino acids. Trimming removed 4 bases at V and 0 bases at J, with 15 bases between. DNA of the CDR3: TGTGCCAGCAGTTCTCTGGGCAGGGAGTACCAAGAGACCCAGTACTTC. It specifies CASSSLGREYQETQYF.

This chain's CDR3 is CSVEGGGQSSYEQYF. In nucleotides, the CDR3 is TGCAGCGTTGAAGGGGGCGGACAGAGCTCCTACGAGCAGTACTTC. The V call is TRBV29-1, the J call TRBJ2-7; perhaps TRBD1 as D (6 bases). The CDR3 sequence is 15 residues long. Between the trimmed V and J ends, which lost 1 base and 0 bases, there was a span of 13 bases. Per the germline V gene, CDR1 is SQVTM and CDR2 is ANQGSEA.

This rearrangement joins TRBV7-6 to TRBJ2-7; 12 nucleotides match TRBD2. The CDR3 spans 15 residues. CDR1 is SGHVS, CDR2 FNYEAQ, per germline. V trimming: 4 bases; J trimming: 2 bases; junction bases outside the gene matches: 3. DNA of the CDR3: TGTGCCAGCAGCTCTTGGACTAGCGGGACCTACGAGCAGTACTTC. Its protein is CASSSWTSGTYEQYF.

This chain uses TRBV12-3 or TRBV12-4 with TRBJ2-1; D is unresolved. CDR3 size: 11 residues. With 4 bases removed from V and 7 bases from J, the gap between germline ends came to 5 bases. CDR3 in amino acids: CASSWANEQFF. The CDR3 DNA reads TGTGCCAGCAGTTGGGCTAATGAGCAGTTCTTC.

The chain recombines TRBV7-2 with TRBJ2-7, with a tentative D call TRBD1 (5 bases). Germline CDR1 and CDR2: SGHTA and FQGNSA. The CDR3 runs 15 residues. Trimming took off 1 base at V and 2 bases at J, with 12 bases between the two ends. The CDR3 DNA is TGTGCCAGCAGCTTAGTAGGGGAAGGGGCCTACGAGCAGTACTTC. Its protein product is CASSLVGEGAYEQYF.

The chain combines TRBV29-1 with TRBJ2-1; the D is unclear. Per the germline V gene, CDR1 is SQVTM and CDR2 is ANQGSEA. CDR3 length: 12 residues. V shed 0 bases and J shed 10 bases, with 10 bases lying between them. As DNA, the CDR3 is TGCAGCGTTGAAGATCATCCCCGGGAGCAGTTCTTC. This encodes CSVEDHPREQFF.

This sequence joins TRBV3-1 and TRBJ2-7; D is unresolved. V was shortened by 0 bases and J by 1 base, with 22 bases between the two germline ends. The CDR3 is 19 residues long. Germline CDR1 and CDR2: LGHDT and YNNKEL (reference sequence). The CDR3: CASSQDPVVGVVRSYEQYF. In DNA form, the CDR3 reads TGTGCCAGCAGCCAAGATCCGGTAGTTGGCGTAGTACGATCCTACGAGCAGTACTTC.

V is TRBV12-5 and J is TRBJ2-7; D may be TRBD1 (5 bases). CDR1 and CDR2 from the germline V gene are LGHNT and FRNRAP. Between the trimmed V and J ends, which lost 3 bases and 2 bases, there was a span of 11 bases. CDR3 length: 14 amino acids. CDR3 DNA: TGTGCTAGTGGTTTCGGCAGGGAAACCTACGAGCAGTACTTC. Protein product: CASGFGRETYEQYF. Full variable domain (remainder filled in from reference TRBV12-5 and TRBJ2-7): DARVTQTPRHKVTEMGQEVTMRCQPILGHNTVFWYRQTMMQGLELLAYFRNRAPLDDSGMPKDRFSAEMPDATLATLKIQPSEPRDSAVYFCASGFGRETYEQYFGPGTRLTVT.

The rearrangement links TRBV23-1 to TRBJ2-3; unclear D gene. TRBV23-1 is assigned to the ORF class and has an uncertain function. CDR3 size: 15 residues. The V end was cut by 4 bases, the J end by 4 bases, with 15 bases between. In DNA, the CDR3 is TGCGCCAGCAGTCTATCAAGGCTAGACGCAGATACGCAGTATTTT. Amino acids: CASSLSRLDADTQYF.